The 8 T cell receptor beta chains in this list originate from one sample, sequenced in a study of cytomegalovirus exposure and HLA in healthy donors (dated by TCRdb to 2015 to 2018). Receptors were amplified or captured by the immunoSEQ multiplex PCR assay. The multiplex PCR relied on a mix of 60 forward primers for TCR Vbeta segments and 13 reverse primers for TCR Jbeta segments. Held by TCRdb, this immuneACCESS table contains in-frame sequences only and omits some clones. Under half of the omission traces to an unresolved V gene where checked; the cause of the rest is unknown. The sample profile shows about 130,000 clones; 60% to 80% of them were found once. Around 4% of the sample comes from the top ten. What was sequenced was PBMCs. These receptors originate from a man younger than 45 in good health and CMV-seronegative.

The chain employs TRBV4-3 and TRBJ1-1, with D possibly being TRBD1 (5 bases). V was shortened by 0 bases and J by 1 base, with 6 bases between the two germline ends. CDR3 length: 14 residues. Germline V gene lookup returns CDR1 LGHNA and CDR2 YSLEER. The CDR3 sequence is CASSQDGGNTEAFF. For the CDR3, the DNA is TGCGCCAGCAGCCAAGACGGGGGGAACACTGAAGCTTTCTTT.

V gene TRBV14 combines with J gene TRBJ2-5, with unresolved D. The V end was cut by 1 base, the J end by 5 bases, with 11 bases between. There are 14 residues in the CDR3. Germline values: CDR1 SGHDN, CDR2 FVKESK. The CDR3 bases are TGTGCCAGCAGCCAAGCTATCCCTGCGGAGACCCAGTACTTC. The encoded protein is CASSQAIPAETQYF.

The chain uses TRBV9 and TRBJ2-3; 7 bases are a match to TRBD1. The CDR3 is made up of 13 amino acids. Per germline, CDR1 SGDLS and CDR2 YYNGEE. V lost 0 bases to trimming and J lost 5 bases; unmatched junction nucleotides: 0. CDR3 protein: CASSVGDRDTQYF. CDR3 DNA sequence: TGTGCCAGCAGCGTAGGGGACAGAGATACGCAGTATTTT.

This chain connects TRBV6-1 to TRBJ2-1, with TRBD1 matching 7 bases. The V gene's germline CDR1 is MNHNS and CDR2 SASEGT. Losses at the gene ends were 6 bases for V and 1 base for J; bases not matched to a gene: 6. This CDR3 is 15 amino acids long. The CDR3 is CASRKRGQSYNEQFF. The CDR3 region has the DNA TGTGCCAGCAGAAAACGGGGACAGTCCTACAATGAGCAGTTCTTC.

This clone was detected only a few times. The chain joins TRBV28 to TRBJ1-2; 8 nucleotides match TRBD1. V shed 1 base, J shed 5 bases, and the junction held 6 bases outside the gene matches. The CDR3 totals 15 residues. Germline-derived CDR1 and CDR2 are MDHEN and SYDVKM. CDR3 protein: CASSLFDRGMYGYTF. The DNA of the CDR3 is TGTGCCAGCAGTTTATTTGACAGGGGCATGTATGGCTACACCTTC.

The chain joins TRBV11-3 to TRBJ2-1; 8 bases line up with TRBD2. Germline CDR1 is SGHNT and CDR2 is YENEEA. The V segment lost 2 bases and the J segment 9 bases; nucleotides outside the gene matches: 6. The CDR3 totals 14 residues. In DNA form, the CDR3 reads TGTGCCAGCAGCTTATCCGGGGGGGCCGTTGAGCAGTTCTTC. It translates to CASSLSGGAVEQFF. Complete variable domain (other parts from reference TRBV11-3 and TRBJ2-1): EAGVVQSPRYKIIEKKQPVAFWCNPISGHNTLYWYLQNLGQGPELLIRYENEEAVDDSQLPKDRFSAERLKGVDSTLKIQPAELGDSAVYLCASSLSGGAVEQFFGPGTRLTVL.

The rearrangement links TRBV15 to TRBJ2-5, with D perhaps TRBD2 (5 bases). The DNA matches TRBJ2-7 better at its end, which makes the J call doubtful. Germline CDR1 reads LNHNV; CDR2 reads YYDKDF (reference sequence). The CDR3 contains 15 residues. CDR3 residues: CATSRDVRESYEQYF. The CDR3 coding sequence is TGTGCCACCAGCAGAGATGTACGGGAATCCTACGAGCAGTACTTC.

The chain is built from TRBV6-6 and TRBJ1-2, with 11 bases that match TRBD1. The CDR3 extends over 16 amino acids. The germline V gene has CDR1 MNHNY and CDR2 SVGAGI (reference sequence). Trimming removed 4 bases from V and 3 bases from J; junction bases left unmatched: 7. In DNA form, the CDR3 reads TGTGCCAGCAGTTCCGGCGGACAGGGGGCAGACTATGGCTACACCTTC. Translated, it gives CASSSGGQGADYGYTF.